The next 15 T cell receptor beta chains were all read from a single sample in a study of cytomegalovirus exposure and HLA in healthy donors. The primer mix had 60 Vbeta and 13 Jbeta primers. Here immunoSEQ multiplex PCR was the method, and the copy in TCRdb shows in-frame clones only, minus some. The sample lists about 150,000 clones; around 72% were seen once. Sequenced material: PBMCs. These receptors were obtained from a man aged 50 or older in good health and CMV-seropositive.

The chain is built from TRBV7-2 and TRBJ1-2; weak D call: TRBD1 (6 bases). CDR3 length: 15 residues. The germline CDR1 and CDR2 sequences are SGHTA and FQGNSA. V was cut by 3 bases and J by 4 bases, with 15 bases left in between. CDR3 protein: CASSFRGGYVYGYTF. CDR3 DNA sequence: TGTGCCAGCAGCTTCAGGGGAGGGTATGTCTATGGCTACACCTTC.

CDR3 DNA: TGTGCCAGCAGCTTGGTCGAGATACAGGGAAGGCAGTTCTTC. Translating gives CASSLVEIQGRQFF. The chain recombines TRBV7-2 with TRBJ2-1; a weak D match, TRBD1 (6 bases). This CDR3 comprises 14 residues. Looked up from germline, CDR1 is SGHTA and CDR2 is FQGNSA. The ends were cut back, 3 bases at V and 12 bases at J, with 18 bases in the middle.

V usage is TRBV11-2 and J usage is TRBJ2-1; 10 positions agree with TRBD1. The V gene end was trimmed by 9 bases and the J gene end by 9 bases; junction bases not matched to a gene: 5. CDR1 is SGHAT and CDR2 is FQNNGV in the germline V gene. This CDR3 has 12 amino acids. The CDR3, as DNA: TGTGCCAGTCTCCGGGACAGGGGTGAGCAGTTCTTC. Protein product: CASLRDRGEQFF.

This clone occurred once. The chain has TRBV7-2 and TRBJ2-1; 8 bases are shared with TRBD1. This CDR3 has 15 amino acids. The trim removed 5 bases at V and 7 bases at J, leaving 10 bases unmatched. Germline-derived CDR1 and CDR2 are SGHTA and FQGNSA. CDR3 amino acids: CASSPRQGAFNEQFF. The DNA of the CDR3 is TGTGCCAGCAGCCCTCGGCAGGGGGCGTTTAATGAGCAGTTCTTC.

This clone was counted a few times. The chain uses TRBV5-1 and TRBJ1-1; D possibly corresponds to TRBD1 (5 bases). This CDR3 is built from 11 residues. The V and J ends lost 0 bases and 8 bases respectively, with 5 bases between them. Germline CDR1 is SGHRS and CDR2 is YFSETQ. CDR3 DNA sequence: TGCGCCAGCAGCTTGGGGACAGAAGCTTTCTTT. Protein sequence: CASSLGTEAFF.

V and J are TRBV5-6 and TRBJ1-6; 7 bases line up with TRBD1. The length of the CDR3 is 16 residues. J was trimmed by 9 bases and V by 2 bases; bases with no gene match: 11. The germline V gene encodes CDR1 SGHDT and CDR2 YYEEEE. The CDR3 sequence is CASSFRQGGTGSPLHF. The CDR3 DNA reads TGTGCCAGCAGCTTTCGACAGGGAGGAACTGGTTCACCCCTCCACTTT.

This rearrangement joins TRBV27 to TRBJ2-1; 9 positions match TRBD1. The germline V gene encodes CDR1 MNHEY and CDR2 SMNVEV (reference sequence). Trimming cost V 6 bases and J 6 bases; bases outside gene matches: 12. This CDR3 is built from 16 residues. CDR3 region: CASSRPGQGRSNEQFF. In DNA, the CDR3 is TGTGCCAGCAGCCGACCGGGACAGGGACGCTCCAATGAGCAGTTCTTC.

The sample holds one count of this clone. The chain links TRBV11-3 to TRBJ2-4, with D tentatively TRBD2 (6 bases). The CDR3 runs 15 residues. The V end lost 2 bases, the J end lost 4 bases, and 12 bases lay between the germline ends. Per germline, CDR1 SGHNT and CDR2 YENEEA. The CDR3 region has the DNA TGTGCCAGCAGCTTATGGGGGGATGCTAAAAACATTCAGTACTTC. As protein: CASSLWGDAKNIQYF.

The chain couples TRBV5-1 to TRBJ1-1, with TRBD1 identical over 8 bases. The CDR3 sequence is 15 residues long. Germline V gene sequence: CDR1 SGHRS, CDR2 YFSETQ. Germline trimming cut 1 base from V and 1 base from J; bases unmatched to any gene: 3. CDR3 loop: CASSLRGTGNTEAFF. Written as DNA, the CDR3 is TGCGCCAGCAGCTTGCGCGGGACAGGGAACACTGAAGCTTTCTTT.

The gene calls are TRBV7-2 and TRBJ1-2; D uncertain. V lost 1 base and J 2 bases, leaving 5 bases between the germline ends. The CDR3 is made up of 13 amino acids. Germline CDR1 is SGHTA and CDR2 is FQGNSA. CDR3 in amino acids: CASSLERNYGYTF. DNA for the CDR3: TGTGCCAGCAGCTTAGAACGGAACTATGGCTACACCTTC.

The chain recombines TRBV5-6 with TRBJ2-1; 10 nucleotides line up with TRBD2. The CDR3 runs 15 residues. Losses at the gene ends were 2 bases for V and 1 base for J; bases not matched to a gene: 0. Germline CDR1 and CDR2: SGHDT and YYEEEE. The CDR3 region has the DNA TGTGCCAGCAGCTTACTAGCGGGGTCCTACAATGAGCAGTTCTTC. Amino acid sequence: CASSLLAGSYNEQFF.

The gene calls are TRBV21-1 and TRBJ2-7; the table assigns TRBD2, which was not confirmed against the DNA. TRBV21-1 is a recognized pseudogene. CDR3 size: 10 residues. The chain's CDR3 is CASTLYEQYF. DNA of the CDR3: TGTGCCAGCACCCTCTACGAGCAGTACTTC.

This clone was observed once. The V and J genes are TRBV4-3 and TRBJ2-1; 7 positions agree with TRBD1. CDR1 and CDR2 (germline): LGHNA, YSLEER. The CDR3 sequence is 16 residues long. The trim removed 1 base at V and 4 bases at J, leaving 7 bases unmatched. The CDR3: CASSQAEQGRYNEQFF. For the CDR3, the DNA is TGCGCCAGCAGCCAAGCGGAACAGGGGCGGTACAATGAGCAGTTCTTC.

The chain joins TRBV7-2 to TRBJ2-1, with D possibly being TRBD2 (5 bases). Germline lookup yields CDR1 SGHTA and CDR2 FQGNSA. Trimming shortened V by 1 base and J by 9 bases, and 13 bases separated the two germline ends. This CDR3 is built from 14 residues. The CDR3 protein is CASSLGLSVGEQFF. The CDR3 DNA follows: TGTGCCAGCAGCTTAGGGCTTAGCGTGGGTGAGCAGTTCTTC.

This chain connects TRBV6-4 to TRBJ1-1; tentatively, D is TRBD1 (6 bases). CDR3 length: 14 residues. Germline V lookup: CDR1 MRHNA, CDR2 SNTAGT. Trimming stripped 6 bases from V and 2 bases from J, with 13 bases between. CDR3 coding DNA: TGTGCCAGCAGCGCCTCAGGGGCCAACACTGAAGCTTTCTTT. Translation: CASSASGANTEAFF.